This entry lists 20 T cell receptor beta chains sequenced from one sample in a study of regulatory T cells in long-lasting Graves disease. According to the study, TCR beta libraries were built with iRepertoire HTBI primers and CDR3-region Arm-PCR. MiXCR, applied by TCRdb to the multiplex PCR reads, yields one record per CDR3 protein. The sample contains around 460,000 distinct CDR3 sequences, roughly 23% of which appear only once. As to time point: persistent/refractory GD, antithyroid drugs over 5 years with positive TRAb. Extracted RNA from PBMCs served as the source of the TCR library. Here the sequenced sample was peripheral blood mononuclear cells (PBMCs), taken when the disease was refractory, from a patient treated with antithyroid drugs. The receptor set was obtained from a female donor with Graves disease.

CDR3 DNA sequence: TGTGCCAGCAGCTTAGGGACAGATGAAGAGACCCAGTACTTC. Protein: CASSLGTDEETQYF. The chain joins TRBV7-3 to TRBJ2-5; 7 bases fit TRBD1. The length of the CDR3 is 14 residues. Trimming removed 2 bases from V and 3 bases from J; junction bases left unmatched: 3. CDR1 is SGHTA, CDR2 FQGTGA, per germline.

This clonotype was detected only a few times. The gene calls are TRBV7-2 and TRBJ1-1; D not resolved. V was trimmed by 1 base and J by 5 bases, leaving 23 bases between them. CDR1 SGHTA and CDR2 FQGNSA come from the germline V gene. The CDR3 contains 18 residues. The CDR3 protein is CASSLGQMLRGKETEAFF. The CDR3 DNA reads as TGTGCCAGCAGCTTAGGTCAGATGTTGCGCGGGAAGGAGACTGAAGCTTTCTTT.

This clonotype was observed at least ten times. The genes are TRBV7-2 and TRBJ1-1; a weak D match, TRBD1 (5 bases). Trimming pared 5 bases from V and 1 base from J, leaving 11 bases between. Germline CDR1 and CDR2: SGHTA and FQGNSA. CDR3 length: 14 amino acids. The CDR3 is CASSVGHQNTEAFF. The CDR3 DNA reads as TGTGCCAGCAGCGTAGGACACCAGAACACTGAAGCTTTCTTT.

This chain connects TRBV6-5 to TRBJ1-5, with D perhaps TRBD1 (5 bases). CDR1 is MNHEY and CDR2 is SVGAGI in the germline V gene. The CDR3 length is 17 residues. With 4 bases removed from V and 5 bases from J, the gap between germline ends came to 21 bases. The CDR3 sequence: CASSSSPGRGPDQPQHF. CDR3 bases: TGTGCCAGCAGTTCGAGTCCGGGACGCGGGCCGGATCAGCCCCAGCATTTT.

A single count supports this clonotype. One base away lies a much larger clone, so this may be a sequencing read error. This sequence joins TRBV28 and TRBJ1-4; the D is unclear. CDR1 is MDHEN and CDR2 is SYDVKM in the germline V gene. The ends were cut back, 5 bases at V and 7 bases at J, with 14 bases in the middle. This CDR3 is built from 14 residues. CDR3 DNA: TGTGCCAGCAGTGGCGAAGGGAGCAGTGAAAAACTGTTTTTT. Its protein product is CASSGEGSSEKLFF.

This clonotype was seen a handful of times. The chain links TRBV5-1 to TRBJ1-6; 8 nucleotides align to TRBD1. The germline gives CDR1 SGHRS, CDR2 YFSETQ. The CDR3 length is 16 residues. Trimming took 4 bases from V and 5 from J; bases not matched to a gene: 8. For the CDR3, the DNA is TGCGCCAGCAGCCCACAACCGGACAGGGATAATTCACCCCTCCACTTT. Its protein product is CASSPQPDRDNSPLHF.

The chain is built from TRBV19 and TRBJ2-7; TRBD2 aligns across 8 bases. J lost 5 bases, V lost 11 bases, and 14 bases had no gene match. This CDR3 has 14 residues. From germline, CDR1 is LNHDA and CDR2 SQIVND (reference sequence). CDR3 nucleotides: TGTGCCGCGGGATTAGCGGGAATCGTAGACGAGCAGTACTTC. Protein sequence: CAAGLAGIVDEQYF.

This clonotype was observed many times. The rearrangement links TRBV7-8 to TRBJ1-5; D gene unclear. The V end lost 5 bases, the J end lost 1 base, and 12 bases lay between the germline ends. The CDR3 contains 15 residues. Germline lookup yields CDR1 SGHVS and CDR2 FQNEAQ. CDR3 protein: CASSPGRVSNQPQHF. CDR3 coding DNA: TGTGCCAGCAGCCCCGGGAGGGTGAGCAATCAGCCCCAGCATTTT.

The genes are TRBV20-1 and TRBJ2-2; 7 bases align to TRBD2. The CDR3 totals 14 residues. The germline V gene has CDR1 DFQATT and CDR2 SNEGSKA (reference sequence). J was trimmed by 7 bases and V by 5 bases; bases with no gene match: 10. CDR3 sequence reads: CSAPGSGPNGELFF. In DNA, the CDR3 is TGCAGTGCTCCCGGTAGCGGGCCAAACGGGGAGCTGTTTTTT.

Turning to this clonotype: With a much larger clone just one base away, this may be a read error. This chain joins TRBV6-2 or TRBV6-3 and TRBJ1-1; D is undetermined. The CDR3 runs to 11 residues. Germline V gives CDR1 MNHEY, CDR2 SVGEGT. CDR3 sequence: CVSFSGTEAFF. DNA of the CDR3: TGTGTCAGCTTCTCAGGCACTGAAGCTTTCTTT.

Details on this clonotype: A much larger clone lies a single base off, so this may be a read error. The V and J genes are TRBV28 and TRBJ1-1; a possible D gene is TRBD1 (6 bases). Germline V lookup: CDR1 MDHEN, CDR2 SYDVKM. This CDR3 has 17 amino acids. Trimming stripped 8 bases from V and 5 bases from J, with 27 bases between. The chain's CDR3 is CASFFPLSGGGGTEAFF. In DNA, the CDR3 is TGTGCCAGCTTCTTTCCCTTGTCGGGAGGAGGGGGGACTGAAGCTTTCTTT.

The chain combines TRBV19 with TRBJ1-2; D remains ambiguous. Germline V CDR1 and CDR2: LNHDA, SQIVND (reference sequence). This CDR3 is built from 14 residues. V dropped 5 bases and J dropped 4 bases, with 14 bases sitting between them. This CDR3 reads CASSPVSVGYGYTF. The DNA for the CDR3 is TGTGCCAGTAGTCCGGTTTCGGTCGGCTATGGCTACACCTTC. The entire variable domain, with the rest obtained from reference TRBV19 and TRBJ1-2, is as follows: DGGITQSPKYLFRKEGQNVTLSCEQNLNHDAMYWYRQDPGQGLRLIYYSQIVNDFQKGDIAEGYSVSREKKESFPLTVTSAQKNPTAFYLCASSPVSVGYGYTFGSGTRLTVV.

The chain has TRBV6-2 or TRBV6-3 and TRBJ2-2, with D hard to call. This CDR3 contains 14 residues. Deletions cut 2 bases from V and 6 bases from J, with 10 bases between. CDR1 and CDR2 (germline): MNHEY, SVGEGT. CDR3 nucleotide sequence: TGTGCCAGCAGTTACAGTATGCTGGCCGGGGAGCTGTTTTTT. This sequence encodes CASSYSMLAGELFF.

This clonotype was detected ten times or more. The rearrangement links TRBV11-2 to TRBJ2-7; 7 nucleotides line up with TRBD1. This CDR3 contains 13 residues. From germline, CDR1 is SGHAT and CDR2 FQNNGV. V was clipped by 3 bases and J by 3 bases; unmatched bases: 2. The CDR3 loop is CASSLTGNYEQYF. The CDR3 nucleotides read TGTGCCAGCAGCTTGACAGGGAACTACGAGCAGTACTTC.

The V and J genes are TRBV28 and TRBJ2-7; D ambiguous. Germline CDR1 MDHEN, CDR2 SYDVKM. The CDR3 totals 13 residues. V dropped 6 bases and J dropped 5 bases, with 14 bases sitting between them. The DNA of the CDR3 is TGTGCCAGCAGCTTGAGTGGTATAAACGAGCAGTACTTC. It codes for CASSLSGINEQYF.

The chain combines TRBV7-3 with TRBJ1-1; no definite D call. Deletions cut 1 base from V and 2 bases from J, with 20 bases between. Looked up from germline, CDR1 is SGHTA and CDR2 is FQGTGA. The length of the CDR3 is 18 residues. The CDR3 DNA reads as TGTGCCAGCAGCTTAATGCCCCTAACTCGAGGCCCTAACACTGAAGCTTTCTTT. This gives the protein CASSLMPLTRGPNTEAFF.

This clonotype was observed a few times. The rearrangement joins TRBV12-3 or TRBV12-4 to TRBJ2-6, with unresolved D. Trimming pared 8 bases from V and 2 bases from J, leaving 7 bases between. This CDR3 has 13 residues. CDR3 in amino acids: CASRTAGANVLTF. CDR3 nucleotide sequence: TGTGCCAGCCGCACGGCTGGGGCCAACGTCCTGACTTTC.

This clonotype was detected a few times. The chain combines TRBV3-1 with TRBJ1-2; D is perhaps TRBD1 (5 bases). Trimming took 4 bases from V and 8 from J, leaving 17 bases between them. Germline V gene data show CDR1 as LGHDT and CDR2 as YNNKEL (reference sequence). The CDR3 spans 14 residues. The DNA for the CDR3 is TGTGCCAGCAGCCTCCCGGGGCAGACGAGGGGCTACACCTTC. Its protein is CASSLPGQTRGYTF.

The CDR3 nucleotides read TGTGCCAGCAGCTTAGAAAGCGGGATCGGGACCCAGTACTTC. Its protein product is CASSLESGIGTQYF. J is TRBJ2-5 and V is TRBV2, with 7 bases fitting TRBD2. Germline V lookup: CDR1 SNHLY, CDR2 FYNNEI. V gave up 6 bases and J gave up 7 bases; unmatched junction bases: 11. The CDR3 runs 14 residues.

In this sample, this clonotype turned up many times. The chain carries TRBV12-3 or TRBV12-4 and TRBJ1-1; D may be TRBD1 (6 bases). This CDR3 comprises 11 residues. The V and J ends lost 5 bases and 11 bases respectively, with 12 bases between them. The CDR3, as DNA: TGTGCCAGCAGTGCCCAAGGGGGGGCTTTCTTT. It specifies CASSAQGGAFF.